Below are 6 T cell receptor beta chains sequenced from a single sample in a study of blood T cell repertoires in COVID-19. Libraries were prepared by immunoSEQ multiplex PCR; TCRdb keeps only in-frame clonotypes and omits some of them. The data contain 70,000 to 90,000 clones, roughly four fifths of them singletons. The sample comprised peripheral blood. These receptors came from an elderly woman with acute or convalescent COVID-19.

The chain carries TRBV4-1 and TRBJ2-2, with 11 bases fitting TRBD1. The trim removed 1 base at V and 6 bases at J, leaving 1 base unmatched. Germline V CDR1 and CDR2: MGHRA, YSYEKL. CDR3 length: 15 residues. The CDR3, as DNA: TGCGCCAGCAGCCAAGGGACAGGGGGCGCCGGGGAGCTGTTTTTT. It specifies CASSQGTGGAGELFF.

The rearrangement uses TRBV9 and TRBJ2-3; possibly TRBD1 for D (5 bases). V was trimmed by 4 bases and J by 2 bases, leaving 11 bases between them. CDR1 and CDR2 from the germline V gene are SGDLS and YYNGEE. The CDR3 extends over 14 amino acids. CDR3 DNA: TGTGCCAGCAGCCTAGACAGTTACACAGATACGCAGTATTTT. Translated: CASSLDSYTDTQYF. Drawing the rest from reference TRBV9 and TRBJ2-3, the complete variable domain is DSGVTQTPKHLITATGQRVTLRCSPRSGDLSVYWYQQSLDQGLQFLIQYYNGEERAKGNILERFSAQQFPDLHSELNLSSLELGDSALYFCASSLDSYTDTQYFGPGTRLTVL.

DNA for the CDR3: TGTGCCAGCAGCGAGTTCCAATCACGAGATCAGCCCCAGCATTTT. It yields the protein CASSEFQSRDQPQHF. The chain is built from TRBV27 and TRBJ1-5; D is ambiguous. The CDR3 length is 15 residues. The germline gives CDR1 MNHEY, CDR2 SMNVEV (reference sequence). Between the trimmed V and J ends, which lost 6 bases and 5 bases, there was a span of 17 bases.

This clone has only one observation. This CDR3 reads CASSYSSLGGYEQYF. CDR3 nucleotides: TGTGCCAGCAGTTACTCCTCTCTTGGGGGGTACGAGCAGTACTTC. The chain is built from TRBV6-6 and TRBJ2-7; D is perhaps TRBD2 (6 bases). V was pared by 0 bases and J by 4 bases, with 13 bases between. The CDR3 length is 15 residues. The germline CDR1 and CDR2 sequences are MNHNY and SVGAGI (reference sequence).

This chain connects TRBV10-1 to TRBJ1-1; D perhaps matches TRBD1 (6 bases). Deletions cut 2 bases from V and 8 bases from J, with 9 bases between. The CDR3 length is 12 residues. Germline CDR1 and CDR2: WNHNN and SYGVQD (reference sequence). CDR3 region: CASSETGQEAFF. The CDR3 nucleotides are TGCGCCAGCAGTGAGACAGGGCAAGAAGCTTTCTTT.

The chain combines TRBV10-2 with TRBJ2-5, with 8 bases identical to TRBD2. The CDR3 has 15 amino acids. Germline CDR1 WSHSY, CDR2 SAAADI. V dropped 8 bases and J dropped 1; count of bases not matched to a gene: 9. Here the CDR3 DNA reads TGCGCCAGCTCTCTCATAGCGGGGCCCCAAGAGACCCAGTACTTC. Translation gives CASSLIAGPQETQYF.